Following are 32 T cell receptor beta chains from one sample sequenced in a study of PD-1 blockade in classical Hodgkin lymphoma. Assay used: immunoSEQ multiplex PCR; TCRdb lists only in-frame clones, some missing. The data hold 66,000 or so clones, with 70% to 80% observed a single time. Patients all relapsed after autologous stem cell transplantation, and there was variation in brentuximab vedotin exposure. Here the sequenced sample was peripheral blood mononuclear cells (PBMCs), taken before the second cycle of nivolumab. The origin of the receptors is a human donor with classical Hodgkin lymphoma.

The rearrangement links TRBV6-6 to TRBJ2-2, with D maybe TRBD2 (6 bases). The CDR3 is 15 residues long. V lost 6 bases, J lost 4 bases, and 15 bases lay in between. Per germline, CDR1 MNHNY and CDR2 SVGAGI (reference sequence). In DNA, the CDR3 is TGTGCCAGCAGCCCCACGGGGGTTTCCACCGGGGAGCTGTTTTTT. It codes for CASSPTGVSTGELFF.

This clone was found once. The chain is built from TRBV9 and TRBJ2-7, with TRBD2 identical over 7 bases. Germline CDR1 and CDR2: SGDLS and YYNGEE. The CDR3 is 15 amino acids. V lost 0 bases and J lost 4; bases outside the gene matches: 7. CDR3 DNA sequence: TGTGCCAGCAGCGTAGAAGGTAGCGGGCGTTACGAGCAGTACTTC. This encodes CASSVEGSGRYEQYF.

The chain combines TRBV6-1 with TRBJ1-1; tentative D call: TRBD1 (6 bases). Germline V gives CDR1 MNHNS, CDR2 SASEGT. V lost 6 bases and J lost 7, with 18 bases in between. This CDR3 has 14 residues. The CDR3 nucleotides are TGTGCCAGCAGGACGGGGGGCCATCGAGATGAAGCTTTCTTT. This encodes CASRTGGHRDEAFF.

This chain connects TRBV19 to TRBJ1-5; TRBD1 matches 8 bases. The length of the CDR3 is 15 residues. J lost 3 bases, V lost 5 bases, and 6 bases had no gene match. Looked up from germline, CDR1 is LNHDA and CDR2 is SQIVND (reference sequence). The CDR3 coding sequence is TGTGCCAGTAGTCCGGGGACAGGCAACAATCAGCCCCAGCATTTT. Protein sequence: CASSPGTGNNQPQHF.

This clone showed up just a few times. The chain couples TRBV28 to TRBJ2-7; 8 bases line up with TRBD1. Germline trimming cut 1 base from V and 2 bases from J; bases unmatched to any gene: 4. Germline loops: CDR1 MDHEN, CDR2 SYDVKM. The CDR3 is made up of 15 amino acids. CDR3 sequence reads: CASSLLQGVTYEQYF. The CDR3 nucleotides are TGTGCCAGCAGTTTATTACAGGGGGTTACCTACGAGCAGTACTTC.

The chain employs TRBV19 and TRBJ2-2, with 8 bases matching TRBD1. The length of the CDR3 is 14 residues. Germline V gene data show CDR1 as LNHDA and CDR2 as SQIVND (reference sequence). V trimming: 6 bases; J trimming: 4 bases; junction bases outside the gene matches: 4. The CDR3 bases are TGTGCCAGTAGCCGAACAGGGGGCACCGGGGAGCTGTTTTTT. Encoded protein: CASSRTGGTGELFF.

The genes are TRBV30 and TRBJ2-1; D is possibly TRBD1 (6 bases). The CDR3 is made up of 15 amino acids. Trimming stripped 1 base from V and 8 bases from J, with 18 bases between. The germline CDR1 and CDR2 sequences are GTSNPN and SVGIG (reference sequence). The CDR3: CAWSAWGPKLDEQFF. CDR3 DNA: TGTGCCTGGAGTGCTTGGGGGCCCAAATTGGATGAGCAGTTCTTC. The full variable domain, completed using reference TRBV30 and TRBJ2-1, is SQTIHQWPATLVQPVGSPLSLECTVEGTSNPNLYWYRQAAGRGLQLLFYSVGIGQISSEVPQNLSASRPQDRQFILSSKKLLLSDSGFYLCAWSAWGPKLDEQFFGPGTRLTVL.

A few counts support this clone. The chain recombines TRBV5-1 with TRBJ1-2; possible D gene TRBD1, 6 bases. The CDR3 spans 14 residues. V lost 2 bases, J lost 6 bases, and 14 bases lay in between. Germline V gene data show CDR1 as SGHRS and CDR2 as YFSETQ. The CDR3 DNA reads as TGCGCCAGCAGCTTACAGGGAGGATTGGATGGCTACACCTTC. Its translation is CASSLQGGLDGYTF.

The J gene is TRBJ1-1, the V gene TRBV9; D not certain. Trimming left V 4 bases short and J 1 base short, with 14 bases between. The CDR3 runs 15 residues. In germline, CDR1 is SGDLS, CDR2 YYNGEE. The CDR3 bases are TGTGCCAGCAGCCTATTCCCGGGTCAGAACACTGAAGCTTTCTTT. As protein: CASSLFPGQNTEAFF.

A word on this clone: The same CDR3 is also encoded by other DNA sequences in this sample. The chain links TRBV18 to TRBJ2-2; D ambiguous. Between the trimmed V and J ends, which lost 3 bases and 0 bases, there was a span of 2 bases. Germline loops: CDR1 KGHSH, CDR2 LQKENI. The CDR3 runs to 13 residues. The CDR3 nucleotides are TGTGCCAGCTCACCTCCGAACACCGGGGAGCTGTTTTTT. Residues: CASSPPNTGELFF.

This clone was observed once. Written as DNA, the CDR3 is TGTGCCAGCACTCCAGGGGAAAACACTGAAGCTTTCTTT. Protein: CASTPGENTEAFF. This chain connects TRBV2 to TRBJ1-1, with a weak D call TRBD1 (6 bases). The CDR3 is 13 amino acids. Between the trimmed V and J ends, which lost 7 bases and 2 bases, there was a span of 11 bases. The V gene's germline CDR1 is SNHLY and CDR2 FYNNEI.

In this sample, this clone turned up a few times. The chain couples TRBV2 to TRBJ1-2; D perhaps matches TRBD1 (5 bases). The CDR3 has 14 residues. Trimming stripped 0 bases from V and 6 bases from J, with 11 bases between. Germline assignment: CDR1 SNHLY and CDR2 FYNNEI. The CDR3 is CASSEAQGADGYTF. Here the CDR3 DNA reads TGTGCCAGCAGTGAAGCGCAAGGGGCGGATGGCTACACCTTC.

The chain links TRBV10-3 to TRBJ2-3; 11 nucleotides match TRBD2. V shed 3 bases and J 4 bases; nucleotides not matched to a gene: 12. There are 18 residues in the CDR3. Germline lookup yields CDR1 ENHRY and CDR2 SYGVKD. CDR3 residues: CAISDLGSATSGADTQYF. As DNA, the CDR3 is TGTGCCATCAGTGACTTAGGTAGCGCGACTAGCGGGGCAGATACGCAGTATTTT.

This clone was observed a few times. This specimen includes other DNA sequences encoding the same CDR3. This rearrangement joins TRBV11-1 to TRBJ1-2; D unclear. The germline V gene has CDR1 SGHAT and CDR2 FQDESV (reference sequence). CDR3 length: 13 amino acids. V lost 5 bases to trimming and J lost 5 bases, with 12 bases between them. The CDR3 is CASSLPGSYGYTF. In DNA form, the CDR3 reads TGTGCCAGCAGCCTACCGGGTTCATATGGCTACACCTTC.

V is TRBV7-6 and J is TRBJ2-1; TRBD1 matches at 8 bases. V shed 1 base and J 5 bases; nucleotides not matched to a gene: 7. The CDR3 consists of 16 residues. CDR1 and CDR2 from the germline V gene are SGHVS and FNYEAQ. Here the CDR3 reads CASSLVRTGQDNEQFF. The CDR3 DNA reads as TGTGCCAGCAGCTTAGTGAGGACAGGGCAAGACAATGAGCAGTTCTTC.

This chain connects TRBV7-9 to TRBJ1-5, with a weak D call TRBD1 (5 bases). Between the trimmed V and J ends, which lost 7 bases and 3 bases, there was a span of 10 bases. Germline loops: CDR1 SEHNR, CDR2 FQNEAQ (reference sequence). The CDR3 spans 13 residues. The CDR3 is CASKQEDNQPQHF. The CDR3 DNA sequence: TGTGCCAGCAAACAGGAGGACAATCAGCCCCAGCATTTT. Using reference TRBV7-9 and TRBJ1-5 for the parts outside the CDR3, the full variable domain is DTGVSQNPRHKITKRGQNVTFRCDPISEHNRLYWYRQTLGQGPEFLTYFQNEAQLEKSRLLSDRFSAERPKGSFSTLEIQRTEQGDSAMYLCASKQEDNQPQHFGDGTRLSIL.

The chain links TRBV19 to TRBJ1-4; a weak D match, TRBD1 (6 bases). V lost 7 bases and J 9 bases, leaving 21 bases between the germline ends. This CDR3 spans 15 amino acids. Germline-derived CDR1 and CDR2 are LNHDA and SQIVND (reference sequence). This CDR3 reads CASTSMDNRGKKLFF. The CDR3 coding sequence is TGTGCCAGTACGTCTATGGACAATAGGGGGAAAAAACTGTTTTTT.

The chain carries TRBV18 and TRBJ1-1, with D hard to call. Germline assignment: CDR1 KGHSH and CDR2 LQKENI. V lost 3 bases to trimming and J lost 4 bases, with 9 bases between them. The CDR3 consists of 13 residues. The CDR3 sequence is CASSPWTGTEAFF. The CDR3 DNA follows: TGTGCCAGCTCACCGTGGACGGGCACTGAAGCTTTCTTT.

J is TRBJ2-7 and V is TRBV6-1; maybe TRBD2 (5 bases). V was clipped by 2 bases and J by 6 bases, with 14 bases between them. CDR3 length equals 14 residues. Germline V gives CDR1 MNHNS, CDR2 SASEGT. CDR3 sequence (DNA): TGTGCCAGCAGTGAATACGGGGATACCTCCGAGCAGTACTTC. This sequence encodes CASSEYGDTSEQYF.

This chain joins TRBV9 and TRBJ2-7; maybe TRBD2 (5 bases). The ends were cut back, 0 bases at V and 0 bases at J, with 10 bases in the middle. The CDR3 has 15 residues. Germline V gene sequence: CDR1 SGDLS, CDR2 YYNGEE. The CDR3, as DNA: TGTGCCAGCAGCGTAGGAAGCGGAAGCTCCTACGAGCAGTACTTC. Amino acids: CASSVGSGSSYEQYF.

The CDR3 reads CASSPLTSSYEQYF. The CDR3 DNA sequence: TGTGCCAGCTCTCCTCTTACCAGCTCCTACGAGCAGTACTTC. The chain recombines TRBV6-1 with TRBJ2-7; D gene uncertain. The V end was cut by 8 bases, the J end by 0 bases, with 14 bases between. The CDR3 consists of 14 residues. Germline CDR1 MNHNS, CDR2 SASEGT.

This clone is a singleton in its sample. This sequence joins TRBV7-8 and TRBJ2-7; 11 nucleotides align to TRBD1. The CDR3 is made up of 18 amino acids. The trim removed 0 bases at V and 0 bases at J, leaving 7 bases unmatched. Germline CDR1 reads SGHVS; CDR2 reads FQNEAQ. The CDR3 nucleotides read TGTGCCAGCAGCTTAGCGGCTCCGGGACAGGGGGTCTCCTACGAGCAGTACTTC. This encodes CASSLAAPGQGVSYEQYF.

CDR3 in DNA: TGTGCCAGCAGTGATGTAGCGGGGGGTACAGATACGCAGTATTTT. Its translation: CASSDVAGGTDTQYF. The rearrangement joins TRBV6-4 to TRBJ2-3, with 10 bases fitting TRBD2. V shed 3 bases and J 3 bases; nucleotides not matched to a gene: 3. CDR3 size: 15 residues. CDR1 is MRHNA, CDR2 SNTAGT, per germline.

V and J are TRBV18 and TRBJ1-5; D call uncertain. Trimming stripped 6 bases from V and 6 bases from J, with 24 bases between. The CDR3 has 17 residues. Germline CDR1 reads KGHSH; CDR2 reads LQKENI. The CDR3 DNA follows: TGTGCCAGCTCCCCTACCATTGCGGGAGCGGGCGGTCAGCCCCAGCATTTT. Its translation: CASSPTIAGAGGQPQHF. Variable domain in full (rest from reference TRBV18 and TRBJ1-5): NAGVMQNPRHLVRRRGQEARLRCSPMKGHSHVYWYRQLPEEGLKFMVYLQKENIIDESGMPKERFSAEFPKEGPSILRIQQVVRGDSAAYFCASSPTIAGAGGQPQHFGDGTRLSIL.

The DNA for the CDR3 is TGTGCCAGTAGTCCCTTGAGCTATGGCTACACCTTC. This codes for CASSPLSYGYTF. The chain has TRBV19 and TRBJ1-2, with unresolved D. The germline V gene encodes CDR1 LNHDA and CDR2 SQIVND (reference sequence). The CDR3 length is 12 residues. V lost 5 bases and J 4 bases, leaving 8 bases between the germline ends. Full variable domain (remainder filled in from reference TRBV19 and TRBJ1-2): DGGITQSPKYLFRKEGQNVTLSCEQNLNHDAMYWYRQDPGQGLRLIYYSQIVNDFQKGDIAEGYSVSREKKESFPLTVTSAQKNPTAFYLCASSPLSYGYTFGSGTRLTVV.

The V call is TRBV9, the J call TRBJ1-1; the D gene is possibly TRBD1 (5 bases). Germline V gives CDR1 SGDLS, CDR2 YYNGEE. V was cut by 2 bases and J by 4 bases, with 12 bases left in between. The CDR3 runs to 14 residues. CDR3 sequence reads: CASSVDTGPTEAFF. As DNA, the CDR3 is TGTGCCAGCAGCGTCGATACAGGCCCCACTGAAGCTTTCTTT.

This clone was detected only once. The V gene is TRBV11-3, the J gene TRBJ2-7, with D uncertain. Between the trimmed V and J ends, which lost 3 bases and 1 base, there was a span of 7 bases. The CDR3 has 13 amino acids. Germline CDR1 reads SGHNT; CDR2 reads YENEEA. Here the CDR3 reads CASSFPESYEQYF. The CDR3 bases are TGTGCCAGCAGCTTTCCGGAATCCTACGAGCAGTACTTC.

This chain connects TRBV5-1 to TRBJ2-7; 11 bases align to TRBD2. This CDR3 contains 15 residues. With 0 bases clipped from V and 4 bases from J, the junction kept 3 bases outside the gene matches. Germline V gene data show CDR1 as SGHRS and CDR2 as YFSETQ. DNA of the CDR3: TGCGCCAGCAGCTTGGGTAGCGGGGGGGCTTACGAGCAGTACTTC. Encoded protein: CASSLGSGGAYEQYF.

V and J are TRBV19 and TRBJ2-7, with 11 nucleotides matching TRBD2. V lost 9 bases to trimming and J lost 2 bases; unmatched junction nucleotides: 6. There are 14 residues in the CDR3. The germline gives CDR1 LNHDA, CDR2 SQIVND (reference sequence). The CDR3 nucleotides are TGTGCCAGCCGGACTAGCGGGCCGGCCTACGAGCAGTACTTC. This encodes CASRTSGPAYEQYF.

The chain has TRBV6-5 and TRBJ2-7, with 8 bases fitting TRBD1. Looked up from germline, CDR1 is MNHEY and CDR2 is SVGAGI. With V trimmed by 4 bases and J by 5 bases, 10 bases remained unmatched. The CDR3 is 15 residues long. CDR3 protein: CASSFGQGRLNEQYF. As DNA, the CDR3 is TGTGCCAGCAGTTTTGGACAGGGAAGATTGAACGAGCAGTACTTC.

This chain uses TRBV11-3 with TRBJ2-1; D perhaps matches TRBD1 (6 bases). Trimming pared 5 bases from V and 0 bases from J, leaving 14 bases between. This CDR3 region has 16 residues. The germline gives CDR1 SGHNT, CDR2 YENEEA. The CDR3, as DNA: TGTGCCAGCAGCGAACGGACAGCTAGCTCCTACAATGAGCAGTTCTTC. Protein product: CASSERTASSYNEQFF.

J is TRBJ2-1 and V is TRBV6-5; the match to TRBD2 covers 12 bases. CDR1 MNHEY and CDR2 SVGAGI come from the germline V gene. V was clipped by 7 bases and J by 6 bases; unmatched bases: 4. The CDR3 covers 14 residues. The CDR3 sequence: CASTGLAGTNEQFF. CDR3 DNA: TGTGCCAGCACCGGACTAGCGGGGACCAATGAGCAGTTCTTC.